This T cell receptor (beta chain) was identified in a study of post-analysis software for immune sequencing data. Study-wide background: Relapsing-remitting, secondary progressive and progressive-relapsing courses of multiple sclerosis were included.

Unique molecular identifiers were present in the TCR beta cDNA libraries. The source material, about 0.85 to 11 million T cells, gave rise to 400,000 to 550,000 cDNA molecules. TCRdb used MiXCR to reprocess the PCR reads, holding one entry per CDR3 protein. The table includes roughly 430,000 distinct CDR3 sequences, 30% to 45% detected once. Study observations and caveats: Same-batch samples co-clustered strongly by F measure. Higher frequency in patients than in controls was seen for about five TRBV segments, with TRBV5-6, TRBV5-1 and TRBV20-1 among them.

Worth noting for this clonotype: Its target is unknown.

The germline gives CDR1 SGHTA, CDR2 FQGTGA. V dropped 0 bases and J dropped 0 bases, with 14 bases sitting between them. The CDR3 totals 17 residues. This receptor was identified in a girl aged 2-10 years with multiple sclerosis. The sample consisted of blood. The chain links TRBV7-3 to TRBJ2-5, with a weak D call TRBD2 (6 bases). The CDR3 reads CASSLTGGGAYQETQYF. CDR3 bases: TGTGCCAGCAGCTTAACCGGTGGCGGGGCGTACCAAGAGACCCAGTACTTC.